What follows are 28 T cell receptor beta chains derived from one specimen sequenced in a study of blood T cell repertoires in COVID-19. Data came from immunoSEQ multiplex PCR; TCRdb stores just in-frame clones and leaves some out. The repertoire holds about 280,000 clones, 85% to 90% seen once, with roughly 1.5% in the top ten. Sequenced: PBMCs or T cells enriched from blood (not recorded which). The receptors were sampled from a woman aged 18-29 years with acute COVID-19.

The chain recombines TRBV10-3 with TRBJ2-5, with D tentatively TRBD1 (5 bases). V lost 3 bases, J lost 2 bases, and 10 bases lay in between. In germline, CDR1 is ENHRY, CDR2 SYGVKD. The length of the CDR3 is 14 residues. As DNA, the CDR3 is TGTGCCATCAGTGACAACGACAGTCAAGAGACCCAGTACTTC. Amino acid sequence: CAISDNDSQETQYF.

The genes are TRBV7-9 and TRBJ2-5, with TRBD2 matching 8 bases. The CDR3 covers 14 residues. V lost 7 bases, J lost 7 bases, and 11 bases stayed unmatched. Germline CDR1 is SEHNR and CDR2 is FQNEAQ (reference sequence). CDR3 sequence reads: CASTQWISGRTQYF. The CDR3 DNA reads TGTGCCAGCACTCAATGGATAAGCGGGAGGACCCAGTACTTC.

The rearrangement joins TRBV12-3 or TRBV12-4 to TRBJ1-1; D is uncertain. V shed 6 bases and J shed 4 bases, with 9 bases lying between them. The CDR3 length is 12 residues. The CDR3 sequence is CASRTGVTEAFF. The CDR3 coding sequence is TGTGCCAGCAGAACCGGGGTCACTGAAGCTTTCTTT.

This chain joins TRBV5-8 and TRBJ1-5; maybe TRBD1 (6 bases). Trimming left V 7 bases short and J 4 bases short, with 9 bases between. Germline CDR1 is SGHTS and CDR2 is YDEGEE. This CDR3 region has 12 residues. The CDR3 loop reads CASGDRNQPQHF. CDR3 nucleotide sequence: TGTGCCAGCGGAGACAGGAATCAGCCCCAGCATTTT.

The gene calls are TRBV14 and TRBJ1-3; 9 bases are shared with TRBD1. From germline, CDR1 is SGHDN and CDR2 FVKESK. The V segment lost 8 bases and the J segment 2 bases; nucleotides outside the gene matches: 4. The CDR3 runs to 14 residues. The CDR3 region is CASRQGGTGNTIYF. The CDR3 DNA reads TGTGCCAGCCGACAGGGGGGAACTGGAAACACCATATATTTT.

This sequence joins TRBV23-1 and TRBJ2-7, with TRBD1 matching 10 bases. TRBV23-1 is an open reading frame whose function is uncertain. J was trimmed by 3 bases and V by 4 bases; bases with no gene match: 6. The CDR3 extends over 15 amino acids. Here the CDR3 DNA reads TGCGCCAGCAGTCCCACCGGGACAGGGGTCTACGAGCAGTACTTC. It yields the protein CASSPTGTGVYEQYF.

V and J are TRBV14 and TRBJ2-5; 9 bases match TRBD1. The V segment lost 6 bases and the J segment 5 bases; nucleotides outside the gene matches: 13. The CDR3 is made up of 16 amino acids. CDR1 and CDR2 (germline): SGHDN, FVKESK. CDR3 in amino acids: CASRRTGGEGGETQYF. As DNA, the CDR3 is TGTGCCAGCAGACGTACAGGGGGCGAAGGAGGGGAGACCCAGTACTTC.

This clone appeared once. The chain links TRBV12-5 to TRBJ2-3, with a weak D call TRBD1 (6 bases). Germline lookup yields CDR1 LGHNT and CDR2 FRNRAP. This CDR3 has 16 residues. Trimming cost V 6 bases and J 5 bases, with 21 bases left between them. CDR3 amino acids: CASGSRPLDSLDTQYF. The DNA for the CDR3 is TGTGCTAGTGGGTCGCGACCTCTGGACAGCCTAGATACGCAGTATTTT.

This chain connects TRBV3-1 (or the pseudogene TRBV3-2) to TRBJ1-3, with D hard to call. Germline CDR1 and CDR2: LGHDT and YNNKEL (reference sequence). The CDR3 extends over 14 amino acids. Trimming left V 4 bases short and J 0 bases short, with 7 bases between. CDR3 coding DNA: TGTGCCAGCAGCCCGCATAGCTCTGGAAACACCATATATTTT. Translated: CASSPHSSGNTIYF.

The chain employs TRBV7-2 and TRBJ2-1, with a tentative D call TRBD2 (5 bases). Germline-derived CDR1 and CDR2 are SGHTA and FQGNSA. Trimming stripped 7 bases from V and 9 bases from J, with 16 bases between. The CDR3 is made up of 13 amino acids. CDR3 nucleotide sequence: TGTGCCAGCACAGAAGGAGGAAACGGTGAGCAGTTCTTC. This gives the protein CASTEGGNGEQFF.

This clone was seen a single time. J is TRBJ2-1 and V is TRBV5-1, with 7 bases that match TRBD2. The length of the CDR3 is 15 residues. Germline loops: CDR1 SGHRS, CDR2 YFSETQ. The J segment lost 9 bases and the V segment lost 0 bases, leaving 9 bases of the junction unmatched. The CDR3 here is CASSLVSGKGPEQFF. The CDR3, as DNA: TGCGCCAGCAGCTTGGTGAGCGGGAAGGGCCCTGAGCAGTTCTTC. The full variable domain, in which reference TRBV5-1 and TRBJ2-1 provide the parts outside the CDR3, is KAGVTQTPRYLIKTRGQQVTLSCSPISGHRSVSWYQQTPGQGLQFLFEYFSETQRNKGNFPGRFSGRQFSNSRSEMNVSTLELGDSALYLCASSLVSGKGPEQFFGPGTRLTVL.

V usage is TRBV5-1 and J usage is TRBJ2-2, with 11 nucleotides matching TRBD2. The CDR3 runs 16 residues. CDR1 and CDR2 (germline): SGHRS, YFSETQ. The V segment lost 4 bases and the J segment 2 bases; nucleotides outside the gene matches: 4. The CDR3, as DNA: TGCGCCAGCAGCAATGGACTAGCGGGTAACACCGGGGAGCTGTTTTTT. Protein: CASSNGLAGNTGELFF.

J is TRBJ1-6 and V is TRBV11-3; D is unclear. Per the germline V gene, CDR1 is SGHNT and CDR2 is YENEEA. V dropped 3 bases and J dropped 8 bases, with 5 bases sitting between them. The CDR3 totals 12 residues. CDR3 in amino acids: CASSFPDSPLHF. The CDR3 DNA follows: TGTGCCAGCAGCTTTCCGGATTCACCCCTCCACTTT.

This sequence joins TRBV2 and TRBJ2-7; the D is unclear. In germline, CDR1 is SNHLY, CDR2 FYNNEI. This CDR3 spans 12 amino acids. The V end was cut by 7 bases, the J end by 4 bases, with 11 bases between. CDR3: CASTPAGYEQYF. The DNA of the CDR3 is TGTGCCAGCACGCCGGCCGGGTACGAGCAGTACTTC.

The rearrangement joins TRBV4-1 to TRBJ1-4; a possible D gene is TRBD1 (6 bases). Germline assignment: CDR1 MGHRA and CDR2 YSYEKL. V was shortened by 0 bases and J by 6 bases, with 20 bases between the two germline ends. CDR3 length: 18 amino acids. The CDR3 is CASSQEESRFRGYEKLFF. The DNA for the CDR3 is TGCGCCAGCAGCCAAGAAGAGTCCAGGTTTAGGGGGTATGAAAAACTGTTTTTT.

CDR3 residues: CASRTSGQETQYF. The CDR3 nucleotides are TGCGCCAGCCGGACTAGCGGGCAAGAGACCCAGTACTTC. The chain links TRBV5-1 to TRBJ2-5; 11 positions match TRBD2. The CDR3 is 13 amino acids. Trimming at V came to 7 bases and at J to 2 bases, leaving 1 base not matched to a gene. CDR1 and CDR2 from the germline V gene are SGHRS and YFSETQ.

The V gene is TRBV12-3 or TRBV12-4, the J gene TRBJ2-5; no firm D call. The V end lost 2 bases, the J end lost 5 bases, and 9 bases lay between the germline ends. This CDR3 comprises 13 residues. CDR3 amino acids: CASSLSMRETQYF. The CDR3 coding sequence is TGTGCCAGCAGTTTAAGTATGCGGGAGACCCAGTACTTC.

V and J are TRBV11-3 and TRBJ2-5; 9 positions match TRBD1. Germline CDR1 and CDR2: SGHNT and YENEEA. The CDR3 sequence is 15 residues long. V lost 5 bases and J lost 2; bases outside the gene matches: 6. CDR3 nucleotide sequence: TGTGCCAGCAGCCTCGACAGGGGGAATCAAGAGACCCAGTACTTC. Protein product: CASSLDRGNQETQYF. The complete variable domain, with remaining parts taken from reference TRBV11-3 and TRBJ2-5, reads EAGVVQSPRYKIIEKKQPVAFWCNPISGHNTLYWYLQNLGQGPELLIRYENEEAVDDSQLPKDRFSAERLKGVDSTLKIQPAELGDSAVYLCASSLDRGNQETQYFGPGTRLLVL.

The genes are TRBV27 and TRBJ1-5, with TRBD1 matching 7 bases. The CDR3 length is 15 residues. Looked up from germline, CDR1 is MNHEY and CDR2 is SMNVEV (reference sequence). V was clipped by 5 bases and J by 0 bases; unmatched bases: 4. The CDR3 loop is CASSTGTASNQPQHF. For the CDR3, the DNA is TGTGCCAGCAGTACCGGGACAGCTAGCAATCAGCCCCAGCATTTT.

The chain employs TRBV19 and TRBJ1-5; 8 bases align to TRBD1. This CDR3 spans 15 amino acids. Germline values: CDR1 LNHDA, CDR2 SQIVND (reference sequence). Unmatched junction bases numbered 8, after V lost 3 bases and J lost 7 bases. The CDR3 reads CASSMMAGGGQPQHF. The CDR3 nucleotides are TGTGCCAGTAGTATGATGGCAGGGGGCGGACAGCCCCAGCATTTT.

The chain is built from TRBV2 and TRBJ2-3; 16 bases match TRBD2. The CDR3 has 14 residues. After removal of 3 bases from V and 9 bases from J, the junction contained 0 bases not matched to a gene. The germline CDR1 and CDR2 sequences are SNHLY and FYNNEI. The CDR3 DNA reads as TGTGCCAGCAGTGAGGGACTAGCGGGAGGGACGCAGTATTTT. Protein: CASSEGLAGGTQYF.

The chain links TRBV6-1 to TRBJ1-5; D remains unclear. CDR3 length: 16 amino acids. Germline V CDR1 and CDR2: MNHNS, SASEGT. The V gene lost 3 bases and the J gene lost 3 bases, with 15 bases spanning the gap. The CDR3, as DNA: TGTGCCAGCAGTGATGGGTCGTTCAGGTTCAATCAGCCCCAGCATTTT. It yields the protein CASSDGSFRFNQPQHF.

This chain connects TRBV6-5 to TRBJ2-7, with 7 bases lining up with TRBD1. Germline CDR1 MNHEY, CDR2 SVGAGI. V trimming: 5 bases; J trimming: 3 bases; junction bases outside the gene matches: 7. This CDR3 contains 14 residues. CDR3 nucleotide sequence: TGTGCCAGCAGTCCCCGGGACAGCTACTACGAGCAGTACTTC. Encoded protein: CASSPRDSYYEQYF.

This chain joins TRBV29-1 and TRBJ2-1; 8 nucleotides match TRBD2. Germline CDR1 is SQVTM and CDR2 is ANQGSEA. The CDR3 length is 15 residues. The J segment lost 8 bases and the V segment lost 6 bases, leaving 15 bases of the junction unmatched. The DNA for the CDR3 is TGCAGCGTCGAGGCTTCAGCGGGAGTGGTCGATGAGCAGTTCTTC. It translates to CSVEASAGVVDEQFF.

The chain has TRBV10-2 and TRBJ1-1, with a weak D call TRBD1 (5 bases). CDR1 is WSHSY, CDR2 SAAADI, per germline. The V and J ends lost 6 bases and 3 bases respectively, with 17 bases between them. The CDR3 totals 15 residues. The CDR3 loop reads CASRGLKGQDTEAFF. CDR3 nucleotide sequence: TGCGCCAGCAGGGGGTTGAAGGGGCAGGACACTGAAGCTTTCTTT.

The V call is TRBV6-5, the J call TRBJ1-2; 9 bases align to TRBD1. The CDR3 is 14 residues long. The germline CDR1 and CDR2 sequences are MNHEY and SVGAGI. Here the CDR3 DNA reads TGTATTACAGGGGGCGCAGGGTATAACTATGGCTACACCTTC. This codes for CITGGAGYNYGYTF.

The chain recombines TRBV5-1 with TRBJ1-2; 9 bases line up with TRBD1. Germline values: CDR1 SGHRS, CDR2 YFSETQ. The CDR3 has 16 amino acids. V lost 4 bases, J lost 2 bases, and 9 bases stayed unmatched. In DNA form, the CDR3 reads TGCGCCAGCAGCGATGTAACAGGGGGCGCAAACTATGGCTACACCTTC. It yields the protein CASSDVTGGANYGYTF.

This clone was counted between two and nine times. The rearrangement links TRBV5-1 to TRBJ2-1; 7 positions agree with TRBD2. V shed 0 bases, J shed 0 bases, and the junction held 9 bases outside the gene matches. The CDR3 sequence is 18 residues long. Germline CDR1 SGHRS, CDR2 YFSETQ. The CDR3 DNA reads as TGCGCCAGCAGCTTGGCCCTGACTAGCTTTAGCTCCTACAATGAGCAGTTCTTC. Amino acid sequence: CASSLALTSFSSYNEQFF. Complete variable domain (other parts from reference TRBV5-1 and TRBJ2-1): KAGVTQTPRYLIKTRGQQVTLSCSPISGHRSVSWYQQTPGQGLQFLFEYFSETQRNKGNFPGRFSGRQFSNSRSEMNVSTLELGDSALYLCASSLALTSFSSYNEQFFGPGTRLTVL.